One sample yielded the 18 T cell receptor beta chains listed below, sequenced in a study of T cell repertoires in cytomegalovirus infection. TCRdb processed the reads anew with MiXCR; each CDR3 protein has one entry. The table includes around 170,000 distinct CDR3 sequences, 15% to 20% detected once. Material: CD8+ T cells from PBMCs. These receptors originate from a human donor in good health (CMV status not recorded). Some clones in this sample may be carry-over from other donors' samples.

The chain combines TRBV20-1 with TRBJ1-1, with D unresolved. The CDR3 runs to 13 residues. The germline V gene encodes CDR1 DFQATT and CDR2 SNEGSKA (reference sequence). Trimming pared 1 base from V and 4 bases from J, leaving 10 bases between. This CDR3 is CSARGPFATEAFF. The CDR3 nucleotides are TGCAGTGCTAGAGGCCCCTTCGCCACTGAAGCTTTCTTT.

With respect to this clonotype: Its ends do not fully match the called genes, so a read error is possible. The CDR3 sequence: CASSFRATGNPRF. The CDR3 DNA sequence: TGTGCCAGCAGTTTTCGGGCCACAGGGAACCCTCGGTTC. The chain is built from TRBV28 and TRBJ2-7; possible D gene TRBD1, 6 bases. The CDR3 extends over 13 amino acids. Per the germline V gene, CDR1 is MDHEN and CDR2 is SYDVKM.

This chain joins TRBV28 and TRBJ1-2; D is ambiguous. Germline V gives CDR1 MDHEN, CDR2 SYDVKM. The CDR3 runs to 14 residues. V was pared by 2 bases and J by 5 bases, with 12 bases between. The CDR3 protein is CASSLIQLYYGYTF. The CDR3 region has the DNA TGTGCCAGCAGTTTAATCCAACTTTATTATGGCTACACCTTC.

Points on this clonotype: At one end the junction does not follow the germline gene, possibly because of a read error. The chain recombines TRBV7-6 with TRBJ2-7; the D gene could be TRBD1 or TRBD2 (5 bases each). The germline V gene encodes CDR1 SGHVS and CDR2 FNYEAQ. This CDR3 spans 13 amino acids. The CDR3, as DNA: TGTGCCATCAGCGACGTCGAGGGGTACGAGCAGTACTTC. It codes for CAISDVEGYEQYF.

V is TRBV2 and J is TRBJ1-5, with D tentatively TRBD1 (5 bases). CDR1 is SNHLY and CDR2 is FYNNEI in the germline V gene. This CDR3 contains 15 residues. V shed 6 bases and J shed 4 bases, with 16 bases lying between them. DNA for the CDR3: TGTGCCAGCAGGCAGGAGGACATTTGGAATCAGCCCCAGCATTTT. This translates into CASRQEDIWNQPQHF. Drawing the rest from reference TRBV2 and TRBJ1-5, the complete variable domain is EPEVTQTPSHQVTQMGQEVILRCVPISNHLYFYWYRQILGQKVEFLVSFYNNEISEKSEIFDDQFSVERPDGSNFTLKIRSTKLEDSAMYFCASRQEDIWNQPQHFGDGTRLSIL.

The table lists this clonotype with a few counts. V usage is TRBV6-5 and J usage is TRBJ2-7; TRBD1 matches 8 bases. Germline V gene data show CDR1 as MNHEY and CDR2 as SVGAGI. V shed 2 bases and J 1 base; nucleotides not matched to a gene: 7. CDR3 length equals 16 residues. The CDR3 DNA reads TGTGCCAGCAGTTACCGGACAGGGCATTCATCCTACGAGCAGTACTTC. It is translated as CASSYRTGHSSYEQYF.

This sequence joins TRBV12-3 or TRBV12-4 and TRBJ1-6; a possible D gene is TRBD1 (5 bases). V was cut by 9 bases and J by 9 bases, with 12 bases left in between. The CDR3 totals 12 residues. CDR3 residues: CASGFGGSPLHF. Here the CDR3 DNA reads TGTGCCAGTGGATTTGGGGGTTCACCCCTCCACTTT.

CDR3 sequence: CASSFGEQFF. CDR3 coding DNA: TGTGCCAGCAGCTTTGGTGAGCAGTTCTTC. The chain recombines TRBV11-2 with TRBJ2-1; D gene uncertain. Germline values: CDR1 SGHAT, CDR2 FQNNGV. V lost 3 bases and J lost 9, with 3 bases in between. This CDR3 has 10 residues.

V is TRBV28 and J is TRBJ2-7, with 8 bases fitting TRBD2. This CDR3 spans 15 amino acids. The J segment lost 4 bases and the V segment lost 3 bases, leaving 8 bases of the junction unmatched. Per germline, CDR1 MDHEN and CDR2 SYDVKM. CDR3 amino acids: CASSFVSGSPYEQYF. The DNA of the CDR3 is TGTGCCAGCAGTTTCGTCAGCGGGAGTCCGTACGAGCAGTACTTC.

The V call is TRBV2, the J call TRBJ2-1; 8 nucleotides align to TRBD1. The CDR3 runs to 13 residues. V lost 8 bases and J lost 6; bases outside the gene matches: 6. CDR1 is SNHLY and CDR2 is FYNNEI in the germline V gene. CDR3 amino acids: CASLRTGSNEQFF. CDR3 sequence (DNA): TGTGCCAGCCTGAGGACAGGGAGCAATGAGCAGTTCTTC.

V and J are TRBV6-2 or TRBV6-3 and TRBJ2-1, with 14 bases matching TRBD2. Germline V gene sequence: CDR1 MNHEY, CDR2 SVGEGT. The CDR3 has 15 amino acids. V shed 7 bases and J 8 bases; nucleotides not matched to a gene: 7. The CDR3 DNA reads TGTGCCAGCAAACGACTAGCGGGGGGGCCTCATGAGCAGTTCTTC. Amino acids: CASKRLAGGPHEQFF.

This clonotype was observed a few times. The chain couples TRBV7-6 to TRBJ2-1; D uncertain. The length of the CDR3 is 14 residues. Trimming removed 5 bases at V and 9 bases at J, with 17 bases between. The germline V gene has CDR1 SGHVS and CDR2 FNYEAQ. CDR3 DNA: TGTGCCAGCAGCCTGCGCATGTCAAGTGGTGAGCAGTTCTTC. Protein sequence: CASSLRMSSGEQFF.

The rearrangement uses TRBV12-3 or TRBV12-4 and TRBJ2-2, with TRBD1 matching over 7 bases. The CDR3 is made up of 16 amino acids. V lost 2 bases, J lost 5 bases, and 8 bases stayed unmatched. Here the CDR3 DNA reads TGTGCCAGCAGTTTATCGGGGACAGTGCCTACCGGGGAGCTGTTTTTT. This encodes CASSLSGTVPTGELFF.

The rearrangement uses TRBV6-1 and TRBJ1-5, with D hard to call. V was shortened by 3 bases and J by 10 bases, with 1 base between the two germline ends. CDR3 size: 9 residues. Germline CDR1 is MNHNS and CDR2 is SASEGT. CDR3: CASSDPQHF. CDR3 in DNA: TGTGCCAGCAGTGACCCCCAGCATTTT.

V and J are TRBV28 and TRBJ2-3; the match to TRBD2 covers 9 bases. Germline CDR1 and CDR2: MDHEN and SYDVKM. V dropped 5 bases and J dropped 2; count of bases not matched to a gene: 11. The CDR3 is made up of 17 amino acids. The CDR3, as DNA: TGTGCCAGCAGTCCCCCTCAGCGGGGGGACTTCACAGATACGCAGTATTTT. This gives the protein CASSPPQRGDFTDTQYF.

The chain has TRBV20-1 and TRBJ2-7; tentatively, D is TRBD1 (7 bases). The germline V and J ends were trimmed by 6 bases and 4 bases, with 25 bases remaining between them. Germline V gene sequence: CDR1 DFQATT, CDR2 SNEGSKA (reference sequence). This CDR3 has 16 amino acids. CDR3 coding DNA: TGCAGTGCGCCGGGGGACAGCCGTTATTCCTCTTACGAGCAGTACTTC. It codes for CSAPGDSRYSSYEQYF.

V is TRBV7-2 and J is TRBJ2-2; TRBD2 aligns across 14 bases. The CDR3 spans 17 residues. V trimming: 5 bases; J trimming: 5 bases; junction bases outside the gene matches: 7. Per the germline V gene, CDR1 is SGHTA and CDR2 is FQGNSA. CDR3 residues: CASSPGTSGRWTGELFF. Here the CDR3 DNA reads TGTGCCAGCAGCCCCGGGACTAGCGGGAGATGGACCGGGGAGCTGTTTTTT.

V and J are TRBV7-9 and TRBJ2-7, with TRBD1 as a possible D gene (7 bases). This CDR3 comprises 15 residues. CDR1 and CDR2 from the germline V gene are SEHNR and FQNEAQ (reference sequence). The V gene lost 5 bases and the J gene lost 3 bases, with 17 bases spanning the gap. The DNA of the CDR3 is TGTGCCAGCAGCCCTCAAACAGGGGACTTCTACGAGCAGTACTTC. Its protein product is CASSPQTGDFYEQYF.